This passage covers 20 T cell receptor beta chains from one sample sequenced in a study of cytomegalovirus exposure and HLA in healthy donors. Libraries were prepared by immunoSEQ multiplex PCR; TCRdb keeps only in-frame clonotypes and omits some of them. Of approximately 44,000 clones listed, about 88% were seen once; the top ten hold under 7%. The sequencing input was PBMCs. The receptors originated from a woman aged 30 to 39 in good health and CMV-seronegative.

V and J are TRBV30 and TRBJ1-5; 8 bases align to TRBD1. Germline V lookup: CDR1 GTSNPN, CDR2 SVGIG (reference sequence). The CDR3 covers 13 residues. The J segment lost 1 base and the V segment lost 5 bases, leaving 1 base of the junction unmatched. The CDR3 reads CAWGDRSNQPQHF. CDR3 coding DNA: TGTGCCTGGGGGGACAGGAGCAATCAGCCCCAGCATTTT.

The chain couples TRBV5-1 to TRBJ2-7; 9 nucleotides align to TRBD1. The CDR3 totals 15 residues. V shed 2 bases, J shed 7 bases, and the junction held 10 bases outside the gene matches. Germline lookup yields CDR1 SGHRS and CDR2 YFSETQ. The CDR3 is CASSFPGQGLMEQYF. The CDR3, as DNA: TGCGCCAGCAGCTTTCCGGGACAGGGCCTGATGGAGCAGTACTTC.

The chain employs TRBV6-6 and TRBJ2-1, with D tentatively TRBD2 (5 bases). V lost 0 bases and J lost 0, with 9 bases in between. Looked up from germline, CDR1 is MNHNY and CDR2 is SVGAGI (reference sequence). This CDR3 is 16 amino acids long. Written as DNA, the CDR3 is TGTGCCAGCAGTTACTCGAGGGATAGCTCCTACAATGAGCAGTTCTTC. It translates to CASSYSRDSSYNEQFF.

V is TRBV6-5 and J is TRBJ1-2; D unclear. This CDR3 region has 13 residues. V lost 0 bases to trimming and J lost 8 bases, with 10 bases between them. The V gene's germline CDR1 is MNHEY and CDR2 SVGAGI. CDR3 bases: TGTGCCAGCAGTTACTCGGCCGCGGGCGGCTACACCTTC. Translating it yields CASSYSAAGGYTF.

This chain connects TRBV10-3 to TRBJ2-3, with TRBD2 matching 14 bases. V shed 6 bases, J shed 0 bases, and the junction held 5 bases outside the gene matches. CDR3 length equals 17 residues. CDR1 is ENHRY, CDR2 SYGVKD, per germline. The CDR3 DNA reads as TGTGCCATCAGCGGGACTAGCGGGAGTGGGAGCACAGATACGCAGTATTTT. Residues: CAISGTSGSGSTDTQYF.

The V gene is TRBV2, the J gene TRBJ2-7, with a tentative D call TRBD2 (6 bases). Per germline, CDR1 SNHLY and CDR2 FYNNEI. The CDR3 length is 10 residues. V lost 6 bases and J lost 7, with 7 bases in between. The CDR3 sequence: CASRGGEQYF. CDR3 nucleotides: TGTGCCAGCAGGGGGGGTGAGCAGTACTTC.

The V gene is TRBV7-9, the J gene TRBJ1-1; 9 bases are a match to TRBD1. The CDR3 sequence is 15 residues long. V was clipped by 6 bases and J by 5 bases; unmatched bases: 10. Per the germline V gene, CDR1 is SEHNR and CDR2 is FQNEAQ (reference sequence). This CDR3 reads CASRRERGQGTEAFF. The CDR3 nucleotides read TGTGCCAGCAGACGAGAGCGCGGACAGGGGACTGAAGCTTTCTTT.

J is TRBJ2-5 and V is TRBV5-6; 16 nucleotides match TRBD2. Germline values: CDR1 SGHDT, CDR2 YYEEEE. V dropped 3 bases and J dropped 5; count of bases not matched to a gene: 13. There are 19 residues in the CDR3. The CDR3 is CASSSGLAGGPGLGETQYF. The CDR3 DNA reads as TGTGCCAGCAGCTCGGGACTAGCGGGAGGGCCGGGGTTAGGGGAGACCCAGTACTTC. Variable domain in full (rest from reference TRBV5-6 and TRBJ2-5): DAGVTQSPTHLIKTRGQQVTLRCSPKSGHDTVSWYQQALGQGPQFIFQYYEEEERQRGNFPDRFSGHQFPNYSSELNVNALLLGDSALYLCASSSGLAGGPGLGETQYFGPGTRLLVL.

This clone was seen only a few times. V usage is TRBV7-2 and J usage is TRBJ2-3; TRBD1 agrees at 7 bases. CDR3 length equals 16 residues. Germline trimming cut 5 bases from V and 6 bases from J; bases unmatched to any gene: 14. Germline CDR1 and CDR2: SGHTA and FQGNSA. In DNA form, the CDR3 reads TGTGCCAGCAGCCCCTGGGCCGGGACAGTAACTGATACGCAGTATTTT. Its translation is CASSPWAGTVTDTQYF. Using reference TRBV7-2 and TRBJ2-3 for the parts outside the CDR3, the full variable domain is GAGVSQSPSNKVTEKGKDVELRCDPISGHTALYWYRQSLGQGLEFLIYFQGNSAPDKSGLPSDRFSAERTGGSVSTLTIQRTQQEDSAVYLCASSPWAGTVTDTQYFGPGTRLTVL.

The chain couples TRBV5-1 to TRBJ2-7; 10 nucleotides match TRBD1. Per the germline V gene, CDR1 is SGHRS and CDR2 is YFSETQ. The V gene end was trimmed by 5 bases and the J gene end by 4 bases; junction bases not matched to a gene: 6. The CDR3 spans 14 residues. CDR3 sequence: CASRAGQGSYEQYF. CDR3 DNA sequence: TGCGCCAGCAGGGCGGGACAGGGGTCATACGAGCAGTACTTC.

V gene TRBV28 combines with J gene TRBJ2-3, with D tentatively TRBD2 (7 bases). The CDR3 sequence is 14 residues long. V was pared by 5 bases and J by 3 bases, with 12 bases between. CDR1 MDHEN and CDR2 SYDVKM come from the germline V gene. CDR3 DNA sequence: TGTGCCAGCAGTAAGGGGGGGGTGACAGATACGCAGTATTTT. Its protein is CASSKGGVTDTQYF.

The chain employs TRBV6-1 and TRBJ1-1; no reliable D call. CDR1 and CDR2 from the germline V gene are MNHNS and SASEGT. The ends were cut back, 8 bases at V and 0 bases at J, with 10 bases in the middle. This CDR3 spans 13 amino acids. The CDR3 region has the DNA TGTGCCAGCCGGGAGCCGTTGAACACTGAAGCTTTCTTT. It specifies CASREPLNTEAFF.

This chain uses TRBV9 with TRBJ1-1; D possibly corresponds to TRBD1 (5 bases). The CDR3 covers 14 residues. V lost 1 base and J lost 5, with 12 bases in between. The germline gives CDR1 SGDLS, CDR2 YYNGEE. The CDR3: CASSVRRVGTEAFF. The CDR3 DNA reads as TGTGCCAGCAGCGTACGCAGGGTGGGGACTGAAGCTTTCTTT.

CDR3: CATSRGWTSGRDSDTQYF. CDR3 bases: TGTGCCACCAGCAGAGGTTGGACTAGCGGGAGGGATTCCGATACGCAGTATTTT. The V and J genes are TRBV15 and TRBJ2-3; 15 nucleotides align to TRBD2. V lost 1 base, J lost 6 bases, and 8 bases stayed unmatched. Germline values: CDR1 LNHNV, CDR2 YYDKDF (reference sequence). The CDR3 length is 18 residues.

The rearrangement uses TRBV27 and TRBJ1-1, with 9 bases lining up with TRBD1. The CDR3 totals 18 residues. Germline CDR1 and CDR2: MNHEY and SMNVEV (reference sequence). Trimming cost V 3 bases and J 5 bases; bases outside gene matches: 16. CDR3: CASSFRTGASGWRTEAFF. CDR3 bases: TGTGCCAGCAGTTTTCGGACAGGGGCATCGGGTTGGAGGACTGAAGCTTTCTTT.

The chain couples TRBV28 to TRBJ2-3, with TRBD2 identical over 8 bases. The V gene's germline CDR1 is MDHEN and CDR2 SYDVKM. The CDR3 extends over 14 amino acids. The V segment lost 9 bases and the J segment 2 bases; nucleotides outside the gene matches: 7. The CDR3 spells CASRAGGTTDTQYF. Here the CDR3 DNA reads TGTGCCAGTAGGGCGGGAGGCACCACAGATACGCAGTATTTT. The full variable domain, in which reference TRBV28 and TRBJ2-3 provide the parts outside the CDR3, is DVKVTQSSRYLVKRTGEKVFLECVQDMDHENMFWYRQDPGLGLRLIYFSYDVKMKEKGDIPEGYSVSREKKERFSLILESASTNQTSMYLCASRAGGTTDTQYFGPGTRLTVL.

This sequence joins TRBV5-1 and TRBJ2-7; TRBD1 matches 9 bases. Germline-derived CDR1 and CDR2 are SGHRS and YFSETQ. Unmatched junction bases numbered 9, after V lost 2 bases and J lost 3 bases. The CDR3 has 16 amino acids. Here the CDR3 reads CASSFRGGQGNYEQYF. The CDR3 DNA reads TGCGCCAGCAGCTTCAGGGGGGGACAGGGCAACTACGAGCAGTACTTC. The variable domain in full, with the rest retrieved from reference TRBV5-1 and TRBJ2-7, is KAGVTQTPRYLIKTRGQQVTLSCSPISGHRSVSWYQQTPGQGLQFLFEYFSETQRNKGNFPGRFSGRQFSNSRSEMNVSTLELGDSALYLCASSFRGGQGNYEQYFGPGTRLTVT.

This rearrangement joins TRBV5-1 to TRBJ2-5, with 9 positions matching TRBD2. CDR3 size: 16 residues. Germline CDR1 reads SGHRS; CDR2 reads YFSETQ. The ends lost 0 bases at V and 7 bases at J; junction bases unmatched: 10. CDR3 sequence reads: CASSLAPAGGQGTQYF. The CDR3, as DNA: TGCGCCAGCAGCTTGGCCCCAGCGGGAGGCCAGGGGACCCAGTACTTC.

J is TRBJ1-2 and V is TRBV9, with TRBD1 identical over 9 bases. Trimming at V came to 0 bases and at J to 7 bases, leaving 13 bases not matched to a gene. This CDR3 is built from 17 residues. Germline values: CDR1 SGDLS, CDR2 YYNGEE. CDR3 DNA sequence: TGTGCCAGCAGCGTAGCCACAGGGGGCTCCTGGGGCGGTGGCTACACCTTC. Translation: CASSVATGGSWGGGYTF.

This chain joins TRBV5-4 and TRBJ2-7; D unresolved. Trimming stripped 4 bases from V and 0 bases from J, with 14 bases between. This CDR3 contains 15 residues. The germline gives CDR1 SGHNT, CDR2 YYREEE (reference sequence). The CDR3 sequence is CASSDSSRVSYEQYF. As DNA, the CDR3 is TGTGCCAGCAGCGACTCCAGTCGGGTCTCCTACGAGCAGTACTTC.